This TCR beta chain came from a study of regulatory T cells in long-lasting Graves disease. Study-level information: Prior antithyroid drug treatment in newly diagnosed Graves' patients lasted under 3 months. Study conclusions and caveats: Persistent disease was characterized by preferential usage of TRBV28, TRBJ1-2 and TRBJ2-5.

Sample time point: newly diagnosed GD, antithyroid drugs for less than 3 months. Isolated PBMC RNA provided the starting material for the TCR library. The V and J ends lost 6 bases and 5 bases respectively, with 13 bases between them. Germline loops: CDR1 MNHNS, CDR2 SASEGT. The CDR3 covers 13 residues. The sample holds many counts of this clonotype. Its antigen is undetermined. TCR beta libraries were built with iRepertoire HTBI primers and Arm-PCR of CDR3 regions. TCRdb re-derived calls from the multiplex PCR reads in MiXCR, one entry per CDR3 protein. The sample consists of roughly 500,000 distinct CDR3 sequences, roughly 13% of them appearing once. These data were also filed under a second study, of T cells in Graves' hyperthyroidism and ophthalmopathy. That report adds: Exclusions: uncontrolled infection, other autoimmune disease, pregnancy, lactation.

J is TRBJ2-5 and V is TRBV6-1; possibly TRBD1 or TRBD2 for D (5 bases each). The clonotype originates from a man younger than 45 with Graves disease. The sequences come from peripheral blood mononuclear cells (PBMCs), collected at new diagnosis, from a patient treated with antithyroid drugs. CDR3 in amino acids: CASRRDGTETQYF. The CDR3 DNA is TGTGCCAGCAGAAGGGACGGTACGGAGACCCAGTACTTC.